This record looks at one T cell receptor (beta chain) sequence and its context. The data are from a study of OX40 agonist ivuxolimab in advanced cancers. CDR3 size: 15 residues. Trimming at V came to 6 bases and at J to 7 bases, leaving 11 bases not matched to a gene. CDR1 and CDR2 (germline): PRHDT, FYEKMQ (reference sequence). Profiled with immunoSEQ multiplex PCR; TCRdb holds only in-frame clones, not every one. Among about 80,000 clones, approximately 79% were seen once, and the ten largest hold 6.5% to 8%. The sample in question was CD4+ or CD8+ T cells sorted from blood, obtained in a trial of the OX40 agonist ivuxolimab. The receptor was derived from an adult with an advanced solid tumor such as melanoma, head and neck, liver or kidney cancer. V is TRBV13 and J is TRBJ2-7, with TRBD2 matching 11 bases. As DNA, the CDR3 is TGTGCCAGCAGTTTTAGCGGGGGGGCGCCTGAAGAGCAGTACGTC. It encodes CASSFSGGAPEEQYV.